The 19 T cell receptor beta chains in this list originate from one sample, sequenced in a study of T cells after yellow fever vaccination. TCRdb reprocessed the 5' RACE reads with MiXCR, giving one entry per CDR3 protein. The repertoire has 250,000 to 400,000 distinct CDR3 sequences, around 4.4% of them found once; the top ten carry approximately 20%. The source was PBMCs, collected 15 days after the yellow fever booster vaccination. The source of these receptors is a man aged 18 to 30 who received the YFV17D yellow fever vaccine.

This chain links TRBV4-2 with TRBJ1-2; D possibly corresponds to TRBD1 (5 bases). Between the trimmed V and J ends, which lost 3 bases and 3 bases, there was a span of 17 bases. CDR3 length: 16 residues. Germline CDR1 LGHNA, CDR2 YNFKEQ. Written as DNA, the CDR3 is TGTGCCAGCAGCCATAGAGGGACTGTCCGTGACTATGGCTACACCTTC. It yields the protein CASSHRGTVRDYGYTF.

This clonotype was seen at least ten times. This rearrangement joins TRBV4-1 to TRBJ2-5; D is possibly TRBD1 or TRBD2 (7 bases each). This CDR3 comprises 17 residues. V gave up 4 bases and J gave up 1 base, with 19 bases separating them. CDR1 is MGHRA, CDR2 YSYEKL, per germline. CDR3 nucleotide sequence: TGCGCCAGCAGCCGAGGCAGGGGGGGAGAACTCCAAGAGACCCAGTACTTC. It yields the protein CASSRGRGGELQETQYF.

This clonotype has at least ten counts. The chain's CDR3 is CASSLEWGGSSSYNEQFF. DNA of the CDR3: TGTGCCAGCAGTTTAGAATGGGGGGGCTCTAGCTCCTACAATGAGCAGTTCTTC. The chain couples TRBV12-3 or TRBV12-4 to TRBJ2-1; TRBD2 is a possible D gene (7 bases). This CDR3 spans 18 amino acids. V gave up 1 base and J gave up 0 bases, with 16 bases separating them.

There are many counts of this clonotype. The chain combines TRBV7-2 with TRBJ2-7, with D tentatively TRBD1 (5 bases). The CDR3 totals 15 residues. CDR1 and CDR2 from the germline V gene are SGHTA and FQGNSA. The V gene lost 1 base and the J gene lost 4 bases, with 14 bases spanning the gap. The CDR3 DNA is TGTGCCAGCAGCTTAGACGAGGCCAGGGTTTACGAGCAGTACTTC. Translating it yields CASSLDEARVYEQYF.

The chain joins TRBV24-1 to TRBJ2-1; D might be TRBD1 (6 bases). V was cut by 10 bases and J by 9 bases, with 12 bases left in between. CDR1 KGHDR and CDR2 SFDVKD come from the germline V gene. The CDR3 extends over 11 amino acids. In DNA form, the CDR3 reads TGTGCCACTTCAGGGGCCGGTGAGCAGTTCTTC. Translated, it gives CATSGAGEQFF.

This clonotype was detected ten times or more. This CDR3 reads CASSPGVRTEAFF. In DNA form, the CDR3 reads TGCGCCAGCAGCCCAGGGGTCCGGACTGAAGCTTTCTTT. V usage is TRBV5-1 and J usage is TRBJ1-1; maybe TRBD1 (6 bases). The CDR3 totals 13 residues. V dropped 4 bases and J dropped 5 bases, with 12 bases sitting between them. The germline CDR1 and CDR2 sequences are SGHRS and YFSETQ.

This clonotype was counted at least ten times. This sequence joins TRBV20-1 and TRBJ1-4; 7 bases line up with TRBD1. Germline V gene lookup returns CDR1 DFQATT and CDR2 SNEGSKA (reference sequence). This CDR3 contains 19 residues. Trimming at V came to 6 bases and at J to 0 bases, leaving 19 bases not matched to a gene. The CDR3 loop is CSALPLRDSLPATNEKLFF. Written as DNA, the CDR3 is TGCAGTGCCCTGCCGCTCCGGGACAGCCTTCCAGCAACTAATGAAAAACTGTTTTTT.

Many counts were recorded for this clonotype. This chain joins TRBV6-2 or TRBV6-3 and TRBJ1-2; TRBD1 aligns across 8 bases. Germline CDR1 MNHEY, CDR2 SVGEGT. This CDR3 comprises 15 residues. Trimming removed 5 bases from V and 2 bases from J; junction bases left unmatched: 7. The CDR3 here is CASSGPRTGNYGYTF. Here the CDR3 DNA reads TGTGCCAGCAGTGGACCCCGGACAGGGAACTATGGCTACACCTTC.

This chain connects TRBV24-1 to TRBJ2-3; 12 positions agree with TRBD1. The CDR3 is 19 amino acids. CDR1 and CDR2 (germline): KGHDR, SFDVKD. The V gene end was trimmed by 3 bases and the J gene end by 3 bases; junction bases not matched to a gene: 12. The DNA of the CDR3 is TGTGCCACCAGTGATGTCCCGGGACAGGGGGCTTTGGCGACAGATACGCAGTATTTT. This sequence encodes CATSDVPGQGALATDTQYF.

This clonotype occurred a few times. V gene TRBV7-8 combines with J gene TRBJ2-3; 7 positions agree with TRBD1. V dropped 4 bases and J dropped 7; count of bases not matched to a gene: 5. The germline CDR1 and CDR2 sequences are SGHVS and FQNEAQ. The CDR3 totals 13 residues. The DNA for the CDR3 is TGTGCCAGCAGCTCCCGGGGACAGAATACGCAGTATTTT. This gives the protein CASSSRGQNTQYF.

A few counts support this clonotype. This sequence joins TRBV20-1 and TRBJ2-1; TRBD2 agrees at 8 bases. This CDR3 has 14 amino acids. The V segment lost 1 base and the J segment 7 bases; nucleotides outside the gene matches: 6. The germline V gene encodes CDR1 DFQATT and CDR2 SNEGSKA (reference sequence). The CDR3 is CSARGVAGKNEQFF. DNA for the CDR3: TGCAGTGCTAGAGGGGTAGCGGGGAAGAATGAGCAGTTCTTC.

The gene calls are TRBV11-2 and TRBJ2-7; no clear D gene. The CDR3 is 14 residues long. Trimming pared 7 bases from V and 3 bases from J, leaving 16 bases between. Germline values: CDR1 SGHAT, CDR2 FQNNGV. The CDR3 region has the DNA TGTGCCAGCACCGAACTCGGACGGAGCTACGAGCAGTACGTC. This codes for CASTELGRSYEQYV.

The V call is TRBV30, the J call TRBJ2-7, with D perhaps given as TRBD1 or TRBD2 (6 bases each). This CDR3 is built from 13 residues. CDR1 GTSNPN and CDR2 SVGIG come from the germline V gene (reference sequence). V was clipped by 3 bases and J by 2 bases, with 11 bases between them. CDR3 in DNA: TGTGCCTGGAGGTCGGGGGCAGCCTACGAGCAGTACTTC. This gives the protein CAWRSGAAYEQYF.

This clonotype was counted between two and nine times. V and J are TRBV3-1 and TRBJ1-5; 7 bases agree with TRBD1. The junction had 6 bases not matched to a gene; V was cut back by 4 bases and J by 6 bases. The CDR3 covers 14 residues. The V gene's germline CDR1 is LGHDT and CDR2 YNNKEL (reference sequence). CDR3 amino acids: CASSPDRSAQPQHF. Written as DNA, the CDR3 is TGTGCCAGCAGCCCGGACAGGAGTGCTCAGCCCCAGCATTTT.

The chain couples TRBV7-6 to TRBJ1-5; tentatively, D is TRBD1 (6 bases). Trimming shortened V by 4 bases and J by 3 bases, and 10 bases separated the two germline ends. The germline gives CDR1 SGHVS, CDR2 FNYEAQ. CDR3 length equals 14 residues. The CDR3 nucleotides are TGTGCCAGCAGCTCTTACAGGGACAATCAGCCCCAGCATTTT. Amino acid sequence: CASSSYRDNQPQHF.

The chain employs TRBV5-1 and TRBJ2-7; D gene uncertain. This CDR3 is 16 amino acids long. Trimming left V 1 base short and J 9 bases short, with 23 bases between. Germline CDR1 reads SGHRS; CDR2 reads YFSETQ. The CDR3 DNA is TGCGCCAGCAGCTTGTATTCCGGAGATAGGAGCCAGGCGCAGTACTTC. Amino acids: CASSLYSGDRSQAQYF.

This clonotype came up many times. The V and J genes are TRBV5-5 and TRBJ1-5, with 7 bases identical to TRBD1. V shed 3 bases, J shed 0 bases, and the junction held 3 bases outside the gene matches. From germline, CDR1 is SGHKS and CDR2 YYEKEE (reference sequence). The CDR3 runs to 15 residues. The CDR3 spells CASSWDSNSNQPQHF. The DNA of the CDR3 is TGTGCCAGCAGCTGGGACAGCAATAGCAATCAGCCCCAGCATTTT. Complete variable domain (other parts from reference TRBV5-5 and TRBJ1-5): DAGVTQSPTHLIKTRGQQVTLRCSPISGHKSVSWYQQVLGQGPQFIFQYYEKEERGRGNFPDRFSARQFPNYSSELNVNALLLGDSALYLCASSWDSNSNQPQHFGDGTRLSIL.

This clonotype has at least ten counts. The chain has TRBV12-3 or TRBV12-4 and TRBJ1-1; 9 bases are a match to TRBD1. V dropped 5 bases and J dropped 1; count of bases not matched to a gene: 2. The CDR3 totals 14 residues. The CDR3 bases are TGTGCCAGCAGTGGGACAGGGTGGAACACTGAAGCTTTCTTT. It specifies CASSGTGWNTEAFF.

Ten or more counts support this clonotype. The V and J genes are TRBV2 and TRBJ1-4; TRBD1 matches at 12 bases. V lost 8 bases to trimming and J lost 8 bases; unmatched junction nucleotides: 3. CDR3 length: 13 amino acids. The V gene's germline CDR1 is SNHLY and CDR2 FYNNEI. The CDR3 here is CASGGQGAEKLFF. CDR3 DNA sequence: TGTGCCAGCGGGGGACAGGGGGCGGAAAAACTGTTTTTT.